The clone carrying this T cell receptor beta chain was seen a few times. The data originate from a study of Graves' ophthalmopathy and Graves' hyperthyroidism. About the study: No treatment had been given when peripheral blood was collected at initial diagnosis.

Ophthalmopathy donors' eye disease showed moderate-to-severe activity, CAS of at least 3, NOSPECS of at least 4 and duration under 3 months. Orbital computed tomography, together with clinical symptoms, serum thyroxine, TRAb and thyroid ultrasound, was used for diagnosis. TCR beta CDR3 amplification used RNA transcripts. An initial RT-PCR round employing HTBI primers preceded a second-round multiplex PCR. TCRdb recomputed calls from the multiplex PCR reads with MiXCR, one row per CDR3 protein. The repertoire holds almost 750,000 distinct CDR3 sequences, with 40% as singletons. CDR3 length equals 16 residues. V was clipped by 0 bases and J by 5 bases; unmatched bases: 7. Germline V gene sequence: CDR1 SGDLS, CDR2 YYNGEE.

The source is an adult man with Graves' ophthalmopathy. Sequencing was done on a sample of peripheral blood. This chain joins TRBV9 and TRBJ2-5, with 10 positions matching TRBD1. The CDR3 region is CASSVGKGTGVETQYF. The CDR3 DNA reads as TGTGCCAGCAGCGTAGGAAAGGGGACAGGGGTGGAGACCCAGTACTTC.